A selection of T cell receptor beta chains follows, all from one sample in a study of T cell changes during pregnancy in multiple sclerosis. The assay was immunoSEQ multiplex PCR, and TCRdb's table has in-frame clones only and misses some. The data hold tens of thousands of clones, with more than 85% observed a single time. Sequenced material: peripheral blood, taken in the first trimester of pregnancy. The receptors come from a female donor in good health, enrolled as a control in a pregnancy study. Both conserved end residues are part of each CDR3. The order of the fields is clone size, D gene, V gene, J gene, CDR3 DNA, CDR3 protein. D genes are given only for firm matches. Clone size is stated in some rows and not others, as once, few, many or a class when expanded.

>-|TRBD2|TRBV4-1|TRBJ2-7
TGCGCCAGCAGCCTCGGACTAGCGGGAGCTGTTGCCGAGCAGTACTTC
CASSLGLAGAVAEQYF
>-|-|TRBV2|TRBJ1-3
TGTGCCAGCACCCCCTCGCCAGGCTCTGGAAACACCATATATTTT
CASTPSPGSGNTIYF
>-|TRBD2|TRBV6-5|TRBJ2-1
TGTGCCAGCAGTCGGGACTATTATAACAATGAGCAGTTCTTC
CASSRDYYNNEQFF
>-|TRBD2|TRBV29-1|TRBJ2-7
TGCAGCGTTGAGGAGCGGGACTACGAGCAGTACTTC
CSVEERDYEQYF
>-|TRBD2|TRBV5-6|TRBJ2-1
TGTGCCAGCAGGGGCCCGGGACTAGCGGGTCCAAATGAGCAGTTCTTC
CASRGPGLAGPNEQFF
>-|TRBD1|TRBV7-2|TRBJ2-5
TGTGCCAGCAGCTTAAACAGGGGAATCCAAGAGACCCAGTACTTC
CASSLNRGIQETQYF
>-|TRBD2|TRBV28|TRBJ2-7
TGTGCCAGCAGAGCGGGATCCTACGAGCAGTACTTC
CASRAGSYEQYF
>once|TRBD2|TRBV29-1|TRBJ2-3
TGCAGCGTTGACTTTAGCGGGTTTAGCACAGATACGCAGTATTTT
CSVDFSGFSTDTQYF
>-|TRBD1|TRBV2|TRBJ1-5
TGTGCCAGCAGTGAAGGAGGAACAGGGGTTCAGCCCCAGCATTTT
CASSEGGTGVQPQHF
>-|TRBD1|TRBV4-2|TRBJ1-4
TGTGCCAGCAGCCAAGAGTCCGGGACAGGGAATGAAAAACTGTTTTTT
CASSQESGTGNEKLFF
>-|-|TRBV28|TRBJ2-7
TGTGCCAGCAGTTTTTCCGGTAGCTCCTACGAGCAGTACTTC
CASSFSGSSYEQYF
>-|-|TRBV2|TRBJ2-7
TGTGCCAGCAGTGAAGCGCGGGCTACGAAGTACGAGCAGTACTTC
CASSEARATKYEQYF
>-|TRBD1|TRBV7-9|TRBJ2-5
TGTGCCAGCAGCTGGGGACAGGGGAGGGAGACCCAGTACTTC
CASSWGQGRETQYF
>-|TRBD1|TRBV28|TRBJ1-5
TGTGCCGGAGGGACAGGCAATCAGCCCCAGCATTTT
CAGGTGNQPQHF
>-|-|TRBV18|TRBJ2-7
TGTGCCAGCTCACCCCCCCAGGCGCTGGGAGTAACCGAGCAGTACTTC
CASSPPQALGVTEQYF
>-|TRBD1|TRBV6-5|TRBJ1-2
TGTGCCAGCAGTTACTCGTTAGGACAGGGGAACTATGGCTACACCTTC
CASSYSLGQGNYGYTF
>-|-|TRBV5-1|TRBJ2-2
TGCGCCAGCAGCTTGGCCTTTCCAGGGGCCCACACCGGGGAGCTGTTTTTT
CASSLAFPGAHTGELFF
>-|-|TRBV21-1|TRBJ1-1
TGTGCCAGCGTCGGGGGGGGTGGATTTGGAGGTACTGAAGCTTTCTTT
CASVGGGGFGGTEAFF
>-|-|TRBV28|TRBJ2-7
TGCGCCATACGGGACAACGGCTACGAGCAGTACTTC
CAIRDNGYEQYF
>-|-|TRBV5-1|TRBJ1-1
TGCGCCAGCAGCTCGGGGGGTGGTTACACTGAAGCTTTCTTT
CASSSGGGYTEAFF
>once|TRBD1|TRBV27|TRBJ2-6
TGTGCCACCAGGACAGGTGGGGCCAACGTCCTGACTTTC
CATRTGGANVLTF
>few|TRBD2|TRBV7-9|TRBJ2-1
TGTGCCAGCAGCCTCAGCGGGGGGACCTACAATGAGCAGTTCTTC
CASSLSGGTYNEQFF
>-|-|TRBV4-1|TRBJ2-1
TGCGCCAGCAGCCAGGTTATCGAACAGGGTCTCGAGCAGTTCTTC
CASSQVIEQGLEQFF
>-|TRBD2|TRBV11-2|TRBJ2-1
TGTGCCAGCAGCTCCCGACTAGCGGTTTACAATGAGCAGTTCTTC
CASSSRLAVYNEQFF
>-|-|TRBV19|TRBJ2-1
TGTGCCAGTACCATCCCGGGGGACAGCTCCTACAATGAGCAGTTCTTC
CASTIPGDSSYNEQFF
>-|-|TRBV11-2|TRBJ2-7
TGTGCCAGCAGCTTAGCAGGTCCTCCCTACGAGCAGTACTTC
CASSLAGPPYEQYF
>-|-|TRBV11-2|TRBJ2-7
TGTGCCAGCAGCTTAGTCACCCGGGACACGGAATTCTACGAGCAGTACTTC
CASSLVTRDTEFYEQYF
>-|-|TRBV29-1|TRBJ2-7
TGCAGCGTTGGGTCCGGGGTTTATTACGAGCAGTACTTC
CSVGSGVYYEQYF
>-|-|TRBV5-1|TRBJ2-5
TGCGCCAGCAGCTTGAAACAAATCCAAGAGACCCAGTACTTC
CASSLKQIQETQYF
>-|-|TRBV27|TRBJ2-1
TGTGCCAGCAGTTTTTTCGGCAGGTACAATGAGCAGTTCTTC
CASSFFGRYNEQFF
>-|TRBD1|TRBV4-1|TRBJ2-7
TGCGCCAGCAGCCAAGAGACAGGGGGCCCCATTCTCGTTTACGAGCAGTACTTC
CASSQETGGPILVYEQYF
>-|-|TRBV5-6|TRBJ1-5
TGTGCCAGCAGCTCACAAACAGGAGTCTTACAGCCCCAGCATTTT
CASSSQTGVLQPQHF
>-|-|TRBV5-1|TRBJ1-1
TGCGCCAGCAGCCTCGGGCATCAGGGTCGCCCTGAAGCTTTCTTT
CASSLGHQGRPEAFF
>-|-|TRBV27|TRBJ2-7
TGTGCCAGCAGTTTATCGATTGCAGGGGCGTACGAGCAGTACTTC
CASSLSIAGAYEQYF
>-|-|TRBV5-6|TRBJ1-5
TGTGCCAGCAGCTTGGCCGGGGATAGCAATCAGCCCCAGCATTTT
CASSLAGDSNQPQHF
>-|-|TRBV29-1|TRBJ2-1
TGCAGCGTTGGATCGGGGGAAGCCTACAATGAGCAGTTCTTC
CSVGSGEAYNEQFF
>-|TRBD2|TRBV19|TRBJ2-2
TGTGCCAGTAGTATAGATCGGGAGGACACCGGGGAGCTGTTTTTT
CASSIDREDTGELFF
>-|-|TRBV6-1|TRBJ2-6
TGTGCCAGCAGTCTCAGGGTCGCTGGGGCCAACGTCCTGACTTTC
CASSLRVAGANVLTF
>-|-|TRBV2|TRBJ2-5
TGTGCCAGCAGCCGGGGGTTCCAAGAGACCCAGTACTTC
CASSRGFQETQYF
>-|TRBD2|TRBV6-6|TRBJ2-1
TGTGCCAGCAGGCTGACTAGCGTCGATGAGCAGTTCTTC
CASRLTSVDEQFF